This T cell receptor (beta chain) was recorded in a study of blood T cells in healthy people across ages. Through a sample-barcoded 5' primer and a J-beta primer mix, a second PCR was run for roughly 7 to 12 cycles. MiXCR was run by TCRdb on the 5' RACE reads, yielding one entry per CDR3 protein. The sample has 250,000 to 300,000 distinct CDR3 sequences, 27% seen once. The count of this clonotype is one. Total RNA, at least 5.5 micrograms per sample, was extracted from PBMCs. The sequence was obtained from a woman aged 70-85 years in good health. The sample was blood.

CDR3 in DNA: TGCAGTGCTAGAGAAGATACGCAGTATTTT. Translated, it gives CSAREDTQYF. This chain joins TRBV20-1 and TRBJ2-3, with D unclear. The CDR3 consists of 10 residues. The V gene lost 0 bases and the J gene lost 5 bases, with 0 bases spanning the gap. Germline values: CDR1 DFQATT, CDR2 SNEGSKA (reference sequence).